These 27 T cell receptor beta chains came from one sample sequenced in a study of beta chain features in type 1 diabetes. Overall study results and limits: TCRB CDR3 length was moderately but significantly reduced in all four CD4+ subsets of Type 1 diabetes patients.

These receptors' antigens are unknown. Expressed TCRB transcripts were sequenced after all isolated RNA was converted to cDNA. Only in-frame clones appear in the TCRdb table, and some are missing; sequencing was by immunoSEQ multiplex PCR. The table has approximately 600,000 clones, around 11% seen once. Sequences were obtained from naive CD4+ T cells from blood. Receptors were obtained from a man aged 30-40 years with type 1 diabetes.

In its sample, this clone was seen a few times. The CDR3: CSVDMPNLGKGYTF. The CDR3 bases are TGCAGCGTTGATATGCCCAACCTAGGGAAAGGCTACACCTTC. The J gene is TRBJ1-2, the V gene TRBV29-1; D remains ambiguous. This CDR3 is built from 14 residues. V lost 3 bases and J lost 8, with 19 bases in between. The germline V gene encodes CDR1 SQVTM and CDR2 ANQGSEA.

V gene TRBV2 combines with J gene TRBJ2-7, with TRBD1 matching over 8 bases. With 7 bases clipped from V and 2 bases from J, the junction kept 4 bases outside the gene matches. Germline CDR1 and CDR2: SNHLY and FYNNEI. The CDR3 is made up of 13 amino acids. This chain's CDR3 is CASTGTGTYEQYF. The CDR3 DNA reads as TGTGCCAGCACCGGGACAGGAACCTACGAGCAGTACTTC. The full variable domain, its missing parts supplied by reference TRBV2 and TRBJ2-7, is EPEVTQTPSHQVTQMGQEVILRCVPISNHLYFYWYRQILGQKVEFLVSFYNNEISEKSEIFDDQFSVERPDGSNFTLKIRSTKLEDSAMYFCASTGTGTYEQYFGPGTRLTVT.

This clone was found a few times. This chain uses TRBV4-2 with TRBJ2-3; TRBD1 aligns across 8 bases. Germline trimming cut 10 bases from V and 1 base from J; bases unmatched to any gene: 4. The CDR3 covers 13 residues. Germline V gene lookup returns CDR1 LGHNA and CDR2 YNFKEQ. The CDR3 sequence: CATSGGGTDTQYF. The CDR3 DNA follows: TGTGCCACCTCAGGGGGCGGCACAGATACGCAGTATTTT.

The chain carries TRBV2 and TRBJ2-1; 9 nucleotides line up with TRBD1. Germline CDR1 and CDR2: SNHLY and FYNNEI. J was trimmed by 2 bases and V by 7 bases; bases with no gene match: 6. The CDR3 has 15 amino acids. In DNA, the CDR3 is TGTGCCAGCATTTTAGACAGGGGGGCCTACAATGAGCAGTTCTTC. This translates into CASILDRGAYNEQFF. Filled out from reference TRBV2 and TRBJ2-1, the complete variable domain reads EPEVTQTPSHQVTQMGQEVILRCVPISNHLYFYWYRQILGQKVEFLVSFYNNEISEKSEIFDDQFSVERPDGSNFTLKIRSTKLEDSAMYFCASILDRGAYNEQFFGPGTRLTVL.

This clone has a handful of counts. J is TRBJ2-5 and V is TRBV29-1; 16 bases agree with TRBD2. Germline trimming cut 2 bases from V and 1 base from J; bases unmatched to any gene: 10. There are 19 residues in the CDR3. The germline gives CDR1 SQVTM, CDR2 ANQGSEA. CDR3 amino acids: CSVERHLGLAGGSQETQYF. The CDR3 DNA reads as TGCAGCGTTGAACGTCACCTGGGACTAGCGGGGGGGAGCCAAGAGACCCAGTACTTC.

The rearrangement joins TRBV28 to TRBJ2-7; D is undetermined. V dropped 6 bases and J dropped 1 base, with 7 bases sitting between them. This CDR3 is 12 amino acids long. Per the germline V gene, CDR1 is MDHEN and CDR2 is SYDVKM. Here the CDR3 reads CASSFLSYEQYF. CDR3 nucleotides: TGTGCCAGCAGCTTCCTTTCCTACGAGCAGTACTTC.

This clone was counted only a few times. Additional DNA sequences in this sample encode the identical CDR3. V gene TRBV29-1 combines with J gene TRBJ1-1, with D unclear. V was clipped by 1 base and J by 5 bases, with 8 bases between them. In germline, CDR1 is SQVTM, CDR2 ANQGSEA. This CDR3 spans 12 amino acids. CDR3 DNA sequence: TGCAGCGTTGAAGGTGGCAGGACTGAAGCTTTCTTT. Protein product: CSVEGGRTEAFF.

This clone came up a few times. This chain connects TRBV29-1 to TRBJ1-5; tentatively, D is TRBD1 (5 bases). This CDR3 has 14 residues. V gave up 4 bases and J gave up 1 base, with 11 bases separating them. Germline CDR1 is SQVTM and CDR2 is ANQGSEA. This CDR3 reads CSVATAWSNQPQHF. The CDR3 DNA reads TGCAGCGTTGCGACAGCCTGGAGCAATCAGCCCCAGCATTTT.

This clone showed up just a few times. Here the CDR3 DNA reads TGTGCCAGCAGCTTGATGGACACTGAAGCTTTCTTT. Its protein product is CASSLMDTEAFF. V gene TRBV5-4 combines with J gene TRBJ1-1, with D uncertain. Germline assignment: CDR1 SGHNT and CDR2 YYREEE (reference sequence). The CDR3 length is 12 residues. V was trimmed by 1 base and J by 3 bases, leaving 4 bases between them.

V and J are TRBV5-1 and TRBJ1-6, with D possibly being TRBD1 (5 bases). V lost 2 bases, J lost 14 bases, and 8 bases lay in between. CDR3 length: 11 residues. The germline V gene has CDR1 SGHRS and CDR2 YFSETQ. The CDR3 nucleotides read TGCGCCAGCAGCTTTGGAGGGGCCCTCCACTTT. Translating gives CASSFGGALHF.

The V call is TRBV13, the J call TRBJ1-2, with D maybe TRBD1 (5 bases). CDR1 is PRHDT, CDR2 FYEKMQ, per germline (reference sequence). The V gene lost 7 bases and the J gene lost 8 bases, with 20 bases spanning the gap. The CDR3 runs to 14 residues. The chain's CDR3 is CASTLYDHPGGYTF. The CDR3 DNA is TGTGCCAGCACCCTCTACGACCATCCAGGGGGCTACACCTTC.

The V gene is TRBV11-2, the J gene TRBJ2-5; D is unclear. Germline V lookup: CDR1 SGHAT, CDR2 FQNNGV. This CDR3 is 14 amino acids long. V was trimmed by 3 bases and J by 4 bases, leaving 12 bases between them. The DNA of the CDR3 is TGTGCCAGCAGCTTTAACCCCTCGGGAGAGACCCAGTACTTC. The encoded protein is CASSFNPSGETQYF.

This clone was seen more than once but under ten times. The CDR3 reads CASRGLAGTQYF. The CDR3 DNA reads as TGTGCCAGCAGGGGACTAGCGGGGACGCAGTATTTT. V gene TRBV13 combines with J gene TRBJ2-3, with 13 bases that match TRBD2. CDR1 and CDR2 from the germline V gene are PRHDT and FYEKMQ (reference sequence). The CDR3 sequence is 12 residues long. The trim removed 6 bases at V and 9 bases at J, leaving 0 bases unmatched.

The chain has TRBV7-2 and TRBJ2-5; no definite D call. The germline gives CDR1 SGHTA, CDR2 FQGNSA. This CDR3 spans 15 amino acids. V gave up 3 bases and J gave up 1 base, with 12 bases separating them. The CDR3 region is CASSFNSAGQETQYF. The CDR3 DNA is TGTGCCAGCAGCTTTAATTCAGCAGGCCAAGAGACCCAGTACTTC.

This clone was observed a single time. In nucleotides, the CDR3 is TGTGCCAGCAGCTTTAACACCGGGGAGCTGTTTTTT. It yields the protein CASSFNTGELFF. The chain links TRBV5-6 to TRBJ2-2; no clear D. CDR3 length: 12 residues. V was pared by 2 bases and J by 2 bases, with 1 base between. Per germline, CDR1 SGHDT and CDR2 YYEEEE.

The CDR3 region has the DNA TGTGCCAGTAGTATGAGAGGGATCAACTATGGCTACACCTTC. It translates to CASSMRGINYGYTF. The genes are TRBV19 and TRBJ1-2; no firm D call. Germline CDR1 is LNHDA and CDR2 is SQIVND (reference sequence). This CDR3 has 14 residues. V dropped 3 bases and J dropped 2 bases, with 10 bases sitting between them.

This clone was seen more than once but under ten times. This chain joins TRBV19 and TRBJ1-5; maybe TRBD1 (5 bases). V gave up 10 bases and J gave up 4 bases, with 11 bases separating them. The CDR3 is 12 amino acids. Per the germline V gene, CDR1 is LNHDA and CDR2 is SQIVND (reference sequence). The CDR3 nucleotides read TGTGCCACGGGCAGGGCAAATCAGCCCCAGCATTTT. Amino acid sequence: CATGRANQPQHF.

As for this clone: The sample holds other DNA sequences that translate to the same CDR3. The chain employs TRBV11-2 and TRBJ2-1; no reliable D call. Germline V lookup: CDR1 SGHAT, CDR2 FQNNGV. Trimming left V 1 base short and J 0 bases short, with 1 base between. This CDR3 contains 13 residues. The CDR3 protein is CASSLASYNEQFF. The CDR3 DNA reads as TGTGCCAGCAGCTTAGCCTCCTACAATGAGCAGTTCTTC.

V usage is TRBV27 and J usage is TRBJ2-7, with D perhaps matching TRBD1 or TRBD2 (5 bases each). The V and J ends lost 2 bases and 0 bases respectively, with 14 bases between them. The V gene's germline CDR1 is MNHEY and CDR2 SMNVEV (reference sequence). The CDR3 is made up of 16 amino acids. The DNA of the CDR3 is TGTGCCAGCAGTTTAGTCGGGGCAGGACACTCCTACGAGCAGTACTTC. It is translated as CASSLVGAGHSYEQYF.

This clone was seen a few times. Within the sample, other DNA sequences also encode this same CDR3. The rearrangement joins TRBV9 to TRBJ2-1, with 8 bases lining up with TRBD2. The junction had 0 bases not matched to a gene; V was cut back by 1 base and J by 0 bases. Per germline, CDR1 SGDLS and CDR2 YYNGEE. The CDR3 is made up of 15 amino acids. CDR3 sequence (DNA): TGTGCCAGCAGCGTAAGCGGGAGCTCCTACAATGAGCAGTTCTTC. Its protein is CASSVSGSSYNEQFF.

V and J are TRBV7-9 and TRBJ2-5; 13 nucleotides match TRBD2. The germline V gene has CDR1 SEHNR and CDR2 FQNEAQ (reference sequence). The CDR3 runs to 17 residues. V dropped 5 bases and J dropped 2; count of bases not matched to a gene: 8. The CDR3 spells CASSPRGGLAGQETQYF. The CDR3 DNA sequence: TGTGCCAGCAGCCCTCGTGGGGGACTAGCGGGACAAGAGACCCAGTACTTC.

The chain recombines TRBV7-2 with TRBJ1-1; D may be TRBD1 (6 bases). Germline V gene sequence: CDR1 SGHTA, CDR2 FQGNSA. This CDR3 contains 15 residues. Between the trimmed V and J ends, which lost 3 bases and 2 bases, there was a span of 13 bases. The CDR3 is CASSLGTNLNTEAFF. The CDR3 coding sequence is TGTGCCAGCAGCTTGGGGACAAACCTTAACACTGAAGCTTTCTTT.

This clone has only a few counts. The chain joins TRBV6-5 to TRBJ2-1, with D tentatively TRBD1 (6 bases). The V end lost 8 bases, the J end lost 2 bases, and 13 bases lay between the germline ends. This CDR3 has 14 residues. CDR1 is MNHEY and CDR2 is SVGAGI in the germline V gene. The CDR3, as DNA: TGTGCCAGCGGTGGGGGCAGCACCTACAATGAGCAGTTCTTC. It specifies CASGGGSTYNEQFF.

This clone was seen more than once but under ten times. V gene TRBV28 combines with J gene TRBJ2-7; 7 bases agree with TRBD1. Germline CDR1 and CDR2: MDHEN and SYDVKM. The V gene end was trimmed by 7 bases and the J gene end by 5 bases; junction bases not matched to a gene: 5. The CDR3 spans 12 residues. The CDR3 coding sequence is TGTGCCAGCAACCCGACAGGGAACGAGCAGTACTTC. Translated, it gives CASNPTGNEQYF.

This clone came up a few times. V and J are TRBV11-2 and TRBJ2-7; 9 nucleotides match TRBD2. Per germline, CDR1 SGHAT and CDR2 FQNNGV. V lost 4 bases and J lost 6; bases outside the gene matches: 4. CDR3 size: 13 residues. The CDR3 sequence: CASSSSGGTEQYF. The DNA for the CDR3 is TGTGCCAGCAGCTCGAGCGGGGGGACCGAGCAGTACTTC.

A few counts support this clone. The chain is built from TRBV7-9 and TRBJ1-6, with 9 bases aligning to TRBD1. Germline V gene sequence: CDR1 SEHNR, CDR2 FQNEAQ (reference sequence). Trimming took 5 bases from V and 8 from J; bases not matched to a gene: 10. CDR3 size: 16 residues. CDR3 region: CASSPWDTGGDSPLHF. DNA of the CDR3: TGTGCCAGCAGCCCCTGGGACACAGGGGGCGATTCACCCCTCCACTTT.

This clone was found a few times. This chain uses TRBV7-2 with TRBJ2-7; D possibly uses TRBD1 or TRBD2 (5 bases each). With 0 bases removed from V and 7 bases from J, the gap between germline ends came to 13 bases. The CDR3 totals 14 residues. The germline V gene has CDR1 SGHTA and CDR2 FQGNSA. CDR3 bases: TGTGCCAGCAGCTTAGCGGGGGAGTTCGAGGAGCAGTACTTC. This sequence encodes CASSLAGEFEEQYF.